Shown below are 22 T cell receptor beta chains from a single sample sequenced in a study of regulatory T cells in long-lasting Graves disease. Time point indicated: persistent/refractory GD, antithyroid drugs over 5 years with positive TRAb. Construction of the TCR library relied on RNA isolated from PBMCs. Researchers made TCR beta libraries by using iRepertoire HTBI primers and running Arm-PCR on CDR3 regions. TCRdb passed the multiplex PCR reads through MiXCR, listing each CDR3 protein once. The sample holds 430,000 or so distinct CDR3 sequences; around a fifth are singletons and the top ten take 13% to 15%. The specimen comprised peripheral blood mononuclear cells (PBMCs), sampled when the disease was refractory, from a patient treated with antithyroid drugs. The receptors derive from a female donor with Graves disease.

This clonotype was seen at least ten times. The chain combines TRBV29-1 with TRBJ1-2, with a possible D match to TRBD1 (5 bases). V was shortened by 7 bases and J by 0 bases, with 9 bases between the two germline ends. The CDR3 contains 12 residues. CDR1 is SQVTM, CDR2 ANQGSEA, per germline. The CDR3 region has the DNA TGCAGCGCGGACACCTCTAACTATGGCTACACCTTC. As protein: CSADTSNYGYTF. The full variable domain, in which reference TRBV29-1 and TRBJ1-2 provide the parts outside the CDR3, is SAVISQKPSRDICQRGTSLTIQCQVDSQVTMMFWYRQQPGQSLTLIATANQGSEATYESGFVIDKFPISRPNLTFSTLTVSNMSPEDSSIYLCSADTSNYGYTFGSGTRLTVV.

The rearrangement uses TRBV9 and TRBJ2-6; possibly TRBD1 or TRBD2 for D (6 bases each). The germline CDR1 and CDR2 sequences are SGDLS and YYNGEE. CDR3 length: 17 amino acids. V lost 0 bases and J lost 3, with 13 bases in between. This CDR3 reads CASSVVPGASGANVLTF. The CDR3 DNA is TGTGCCAGCAGCGTAGTCCCGGGGGCGAGTGGGGCCAACGTCCTGACTTTC.

This clonotype was seen repeatedly, ten times or more. The rearrangement links TRBV2 to TRBJ1-2; possible D gene TRBD1, 6 bases. Germline values: CDR1 SNHLY, CDR2 FYNNEI. The CDR3 covers 13 residues. Trimming pared 3 bases from V and 8 bases from J, leaving 13 bases between. The CDR3 DNA is TGTGCCAGCAGTGAGGGACAAATGAGAGGCTACACCTTC. As protein: CASSEGQMRGYTF. The full variable domain, with the rest looked up from reference TRBV2 and TRBJ1-2, is EPEVTQTPSHQVTQMGQEVILRCVPISNHLYFYWYRQILGQKVEFLVSFYNNEISEKSEIFDDQFSVERPDGSNFTLKIRSTKLEDSAMYFCASSEGQMRGYTFGSGTRLTVV.

The chain links TRBV11-3 to TRBJ2-7; the match to TRBD2 covers 8 bases. The V gene's germline CDR1 is SGHNT and CDR2 YENEEA. Losses at the gene ends were 4 bases for V and 0 bases for J; bases not matched to a gene: 5. CDR3 length equals 15 residues. Here the CDR3 DNA reads TGTGCCAGCAGCTCGAGACTAGCGTACTCCTACGAGCAGTACTTC. Its protein is CASSSRLAYSYEQYF.

This clonotype came up a few times. The gene calls are TRBV5-6 and TRBJ1-1; TRBD1 matches at 8 bases. Per germline, CDR1 SGHDT and CDR2 YYEEEE. The CDR3 runs 14 residues. V was pared by 4 bases and J by 8 bases, with 10 bases of the junction left unmatched. The CDR3 sequence is CASSRGQGTVEAFF. The CDR3, as DNA: TGTGCCAGCAGCCGAGGACAGGGAACGGTAGAAGCTTTCTTT.

This clonotype showed up many times. The rearrangement joins TRBV28 to TRBJ1-2, with a possible D match to TRBD1 (5 bases). Between the trimmed V and J ends, which lost 7 bases and 2 bases, there was a span of 11 bases. Germline assignment: CDR1 MDHEN and CDR2 SYDVKM. The CDR3 consists of 13 residues. CDR3 bases: TGTGCCAGCAATCCTCGGGGGAACTATGGCTACACCTTC. Its translation is CASNPRGNYGYTF.

This clonotype was seen ten or more times. V and J are TRBV7-2 and TRBJ1-5, with D unresolved. Looked up from germline, CDR1 is SGHTA and CDR2 is FQGNSA. With 1 base removed from V and 1 base from J, the gap between germline ends came to 8 bases. There are 15 residues in the CDR3. The CDR3 protein is CASSLGWQSNQPQHF. The CDR3, as DNA: TGTGCCAGCAGCTTAGGGTGGCAGAGCAATCAGCCCCAGCATTTT. The full variable domain, completed using reference TRBV7-2 and TRBJ1-5, is GAGVSQSPSNKVTEKGKDVELRCDPISGHTALYWYRQSLGQGLEFLIYFQGNSAPDKSGLPSDRFSAERTGGSVSTLTIQRTQQEDSAVYLCASSLGWQSNQPQHFGDGTRLSIL.

In its sample, this clonotype ranks as medium-sized. V is TRBV28 and J is TRBJ1-5; TRBD1 aligns across 7 bases. The length of the CDR3 is 15 residues. V lost 5 bases to trimming and J lost 0 bases; unmatched junction nucleotides: 4. From germline, CDR1 is MDHEN and CDR2 SYDVKM. CDR3: CASSRGQDSNQPQHF. The CDR3 DNA reads TGTGCCAGCAGTCGTGGACAGGATAGCAATCAGCCCCAGCATTTT.

This clonotype was seen ten or more times. The chain uses TRBV11-2 and TRBJ1-4, with 8 bases aligning to TRBD1. The trim removed 5 bases at V and 7 bases at J, leaving 9 bases unmatched. Germline loops: CDR1 SGHAT, CDR2 FQNNGV. CDR3 length: 15 residues. CDR3 sequence (DNA): TGTGCCAGCAGCCCAGCAACAGGGGGTTTTGAAAAACTGTTTTTT. This translates into CASSPATGGFEKLFF. The full variable domain, completed using reference TRBV11-2 and TRBJ1-4, is EAGVAQSPRYKIIEKRQSVAFWCNPISGHATLYWYQQILGQGPKLLIQFQNNGVVDDSQLPKDRFSAERLKGVDSTLKIQPAKLEDSAVYLCASSPATGGFEKLFFGSGTQLSVL.

This clonotype was counted ten times or more. V and J are TRBV28 and TRBJ2-2, with D possibly being TRBD1 (6 bases). The CDR3 has 14 amino acids. Germline CDR1 MDHEN, CDR2 SYDVKM. Trimming removed 6 bases from V and 5 bases from J, with 13 bases in between. DNA for the CDR3: TGTGCCAGCAGCCTCCTGGACAGAACCGGGGAGCTGTTTTTT. This encodes CASSLLDRTGELFF.

The chain uses TRBV28 and TRBJ1-5, with 8 bases identical to TRBD1. The CDR3 is 16 residues long. Germline CDR1 reads MDHEN; CDR2 reads SYDVKM. V trimming: 5 bases; J trimming: 6 bases; junction bases outside the gene matches: 12. CDR3 loop: CASSLPWTGTFQPQHF. CDR3 sequence (DNA): TGTGCCAGCAGTCTACCATGGACAGGGACGTTTCAGCCCCAGCATTTT.

The J gene is TRBJ2-7, the V gene TRBV29-1; TRBD1 matches 7 bases. With 2 bases clipped from V and 3 bases from J, the junction kept 4 bases outside the gene matches. This CDR3 is 13 amino acids long. Germline V gene lookup returns CDR1 SQVTM and CDR2 ANQGSEA. DNA of the CDR3: TGCAGCGTTGAATCCAGGACAGGCTACGAGCAGTACTTC. It codes for CSVESRTGYEQYF.

This clonotype was seen a few times. The V and J genes are TRBV20-1 and TRBJ2-7, with D maybe TRBD1 (5 bases). The CDR3 has 15 amino acids. Trimming pared 3 bases from V and 0 bases from J, leaving 15 bases between. Germline values: CDR1 DFQATT, CDR2 SNEGSKA (reference sequence). DNA of the CDR3: TGCAGTGCTAGGCTAGGGGCGCGGAGCTCCTACGAGCAGTACTTC. Translating it yields CSARLGARSSYEQYF.

The chain is built from TRBV2 and TRBJ2-1; tentatively, D is TRBD2 (6 bases). Trimming took off 4 bases at V and 5 bases at J, with 12 bases between the two ends. Germline V CDR1 and CDR2: SNHLY, FYNNEI. The CDR3 loop spans 14 amino acids. The DNA for the CDR3 is TGTGCCAGCAGTGGGATAGCGGCTAACAATGAGCAGTTCTTC. It yields the protein CASSGIAANNEQFF. The full variable domain, completed using reference TRBV2 and TRBJ2-1, is EPEVTQTPSHQVTQMGQEVILRCVPISNHLYFYWYRQILGQKVEFLVSFYNNEISEKSEIFDDQFSVERPDGSNFTLKIRSTKLEDSAMYFCASSGIAANNEQFFGPGTRLTVL.

This clonotype was observed at least ten times. V is TRBV11-2 and J is TRBJ2-7; D remains unclear. V gave up 0 bases and J gave up 6 bases, with 15 bases separating them. This CDR3 contains 15 residues. The germline CDR1 and CDR2 sequences are SGHAT and FQNNGV. CDR3 sequence reads: CASSLELSGRTEQYF. CDR3 sequence (DNA): TGTGCCAGCAGCTTAGAATTGAGTGGACGGACCGAGCAGTACTTC.

Comments on this clonotype: A much larger clone differs by one base, so this may be a read error. The V call is TRBV29-1, the J call TRBJ2-7; 7 positions match TRBD2. There are 12 residues in the CDR3. Germline trimming cut 7 bases from V and 6 bases from J; bases unmatched to any gene: 9. Germline CDR1 SQVTM, CDR2 ANQGSEA. Here the CDR3 reads CSADWGGGEQYF. CDR3 DNA: TGCAGCGCTGATTGGGGGGGGGGCGAGCAGTACTTC.

The chain joins TRBV28 to TRBJ1-5, with unresolved D. V was trimmed by 8 bases and J by 1 base, leaving 9 bases between them. The CDR3 consists of 13 residues. Germline V lookup: CDR1 MDHEN, CDR2 SYDVKM. CDR3: CASGPSSNQPQHF. As DNA, the CDR3 is TGTGCCAGCGGTCCATCGAGCAATCAGCCCCAGCATTTT.

The CDR3 sequence is CASGGGSSPLHF. The CDR3 coding sequence is TGTGCCTCGGGAGGGGGGAGTTCACCCCTCCACTTT. This chain links TRBV10-3 with TRBJ1-6, with D maybe TRBD1 (6 bases). Trimming cost V 11 bases and J 9 bases, with 14 bases left between them. The CDR3 consists of 12 residues. The germline CDR1 and CDR2 sequences are ENHRY and SYGVKD.

Ten or more counts support this clonotype. This chain links TRBV28 with TRBJ1-5; D is undetermined. V lost 8 bases and J lost 3, with 20 bases in between. This CDR3 has 16 amino acids. Germline CDR1 MDHEN, CDR2 SYDVKM. The CDR3 sequence is CASGGFGDTDNQPQHF. CDR3 DNA sequence: TGTGCCAGCGGTGGGTTTGGTGACACGGACAATCAGCCCCAGCATTTT.

The CDR3 reads CAWSVPGIASGYTF. The CDR3 bases are TGTGCCTGGAGTGTTCCAGGGATAGCGTCTGGCTACACCTTC. The gene calls are TRBV30 and TRBJ1-2; weak D call: TRBD1 (5 bases). V lost 0 bases to trimming and J lost 7 bases, with 15 bases between them. Germline V lookup: CDR1 GTSNPN, CDR2 SVGIG (reference sequence). The CDR3 covers 14 residues.

The sample holds a few counts of this clonotype. V usage is TRBV20-1 and J usage is TRBJ1-1, with D uncertain. V was clipped by 0 bases and J by 2 bases, with 10 bases between them. Germline lookup yields CDR1 DFQATT and CDR2 SNEGSKA (reference sequence). This CDR3 has 14 amino acids. The chain's CDR3 is CSARDSPGNTEAFF. DNA for the CDR3: TGCAGTGCTAGAGATTCTCCTGGCAACACTGAAGCTTTCTTT.

This clonotype has ten or more counts. The rearrangement uses TRBV2 and TRBJ2-7; maybe TRBD2 (6 bases). The ends were cut back, 8 bases at V and 5 bases at J, with 16 bases in the middle. Germline values: CDR1 SNHLY, CDR2 FYNNEI. CDR3 length: 13 amino acids. The CDR3 sequence: CASEAGTDNEQYF. The CDR3 region has the DNA TGTGCCAGCGAAGCCGGGACTGATAACGAGCAGTACTTC.